These T cell receptor beta chains were read from a single sample in a study of blood T cell repertoires in COVID-19. The protocol was immunoSEQ multiplex PCR, while the TCRdb copy is restricted to in-frame clones and leaves out a portion. This table has around 300,000 clones, 80% to 90% appearing once. Sequencing input: peripheral blood. These receptors all come from a woman aged 65 to 85 with acute or convalescent COVID-19. CDR3s include the opening cysteine and the closing phenylalanine or tryptophan. D genes are given only for firm matches. Expanded clones get a size class; other rows say once, few or many, or leave the size out.

j_call d_call clone_size v_call cdr3_aa cdr3_nt
TRBJ1-1 NA NA TRBV10-1 CASSESRMNTEAFF TGCGCCAGCAGTGAGAGCCGTATGAACACTGAAGCTTTCTTT
TRBJ1-1 NA NA TRBV3-1/TRBV3-2 CASSHNSFNTEAFF TGTGCCAGCAGCCATAACTCATTTAACACTGAAGCTTTCTTT
TRBJ1-1 NA NA TRBV3-1/TRBV3-2 CASSPRGSVGTEAFF TGTGCCAGCAGCCCACGCGGGAGCGTAGGCACTGAAGCTTTCTTT
TRBJ2-3 NA NA TRBV29-1 CSFRGGGGPATQYF TGCAGCTTTAGAGGGGGCGGGGGGCCCGCTACGCAGTATTTT
TRBJ2-1 TRBD2 NA TRBV30 CAGGSSDGGGGVEQFF TGTGCCGGGGGATCTTCCGATGGCGGGGGGGGCGTTGAGCAGTTCTTC
TRBJ2-1 TRBD2 NA TRBV5-1 CASSFSGGNNEQFF TGCGCCAGCAGCTTTAGCGGGGGGAACAATGAGCAGTTCTTC
TRBJ1-6 NA few TRBV5-1 CASSADSTISPLHF TGCGCCAGCAGCGCAGACAGTACGATTTCACCCCTCCACTTT
TRBJ1-6 TRBD1 NA TRBV6-1 CASSEPGQLNSPLHF TGTGCCAGCAGTGAACCGGGACAGCTTAATTCACCCCTCCACTTT
TRBJ1-1 NA NA TRBV7-9 CASSTGTRTEAFF TGTGCCAGCAGCACAGGGACGAGGACTGAAGCTTTCTTT
TRBJ1-1 NA once TRBV3-1/TRBV3-2 CASSQVSTGEAFF TGTGCCAGCAGCCAAGTCTCGACAGGTGAAGCTTTCTTT
TRBJ1-1 NA NA TRBV10-3 CAISAWTGANTEAFF TGTGCCATCAGTGCGTGGACTGGAGCTAACACTGAAGCTTTCTTT
TRBJ1-5 NA NA TRBV2 CASNLQGRGNQPQHF TGTGCCAGCAACTTACAGGGTCGGGGAAATCAGCCCCAGCATTTT
TRBJ1-1 NA NA TRBV30 CAWRAQGDTEAFF TGTGCCTGGAGGGCACAGGGAGACACTGAAGCTTTCTTT
TRBJ1-1 NA few TRBV7-9 CASSREFAWESNTEAFF TGTGCCAGCAGCAGAGAATTCGCGTGGGAGTCCAACACTGAAGCTTTCTTT